These 31 T cell receptor beta chains share one sample of origin, sequenced in a study of OX40 agonist ivuxolimab in advanced cancers. Sequenced by immunoSEQ multiplex PCR; TCRdb stores in-frame clones only, minus some. The sample records around 12,000 clones, around 80% being singletons. Specimen: CD4+ or CD8+ T cells sorted from blood, collected in a trial of the OX40 agonist ivuxolimab. The receptors originated from an adult with an advanced solid tumor such as melanoma, head and neck, liver or kidney cancer.

This chain links TRBV11-2 with TRBJ1-2; TRBD1 matches 10 bases. V trimming: 5 bases; J trimming: 7 bases; junction bases outside the gene matches: 7. CDR3 size: 14 residues. Per the germline V gene, CDR1 is SGHAT and CDR2 is FQNNGV. CDR3 bases: TGTGCCAGCAGCCAGGAGGGGACAGGGGTTGGCTACACCTTC. Amino acid sequence: CASSQEGTGVGYTF. The full variable domain, its missing parts supplied by reference TRBV11-2 and TRBJ1-2, is EAGVAQSPRYKIIEKRQSVAFWCNPISGHATLYWYQQILGQGPKLLIQFQNNGVVDDSQLPKDRFSAERLKGVDSTLKIQPAKLEDSAVYLCASSQEGTGVGYTFGSGTRLTVV.

This clone was detected only a few times. The gene calls are TRBV30 and TRBJ1-1, with D possibly matching TRBD1 (5 bases). CDR3 length equals 13 residues. Trimming cost V 3 bases and J 2 bases, with 10 bases left between them. CDR1 and CDR2 (germline): GTSNPN, SVGIG (reference sequence). The CDR3 loop reads CAWSEDSNTEAFF. In DNA form, the CDR3 reads TGTGCCTGGAGCGAAGACAGCAACACTGAAGCTTTCTTT. The full variable domain, in which reference TRBV30 and TRBJ1-1 provide the parts outside the CDR3, is SQTIHQWPATLVQPVGSPLSLECTVEGTSNPNLYWYRQAAGRGLQLLFYSVGIGQISSEVPQNLSASRPQDRQFILSSKKLLLSDSGFYLCAWSEDSNTEAFFGQGTRLTVV.

The chain uses TRBV11-2 and TRBJ2-7, with 9 nucleotides matching TRBD1. The CDR3 consists of 13 residues. Looked up from germline, CDR1 is SGHAT and CDR2 is FQNNGV. V dropped 5 bases and J dropped 8; count of bases not matched to a gene: 7. CDR3 amino acids: CASSGQQGAKQYF. The CDR3 coding sequence is TGTGCCAGCAGCGGACAACAGGGGGCTAAGCAGTACTTC.

V usage is TRBV23-1 and J usage is TRBJ2-4; weak D call: TRBD1 (6 bases). TRBV23-1 counts as an open reading frame of uncertain function. This CDR3 is built from 16 residues. V was clipped by 10 bases and J by 0 bases, with 19 bases between them. The CDR3 reads CATRTARELAKNIQYF. In nucleotides, the CDR3 is TGCGCCACGAGGACAGCCAGAGAACTAGCCAAAAACATTCAGTACTTC.

This sequence joins TRBV9 and TRBJ2-1; D unresolved. Germline lookup yields CDR1 SGDLS and CDR2 YYNGEE. V gave up 4 bases and J gave up 7 bases, with 9 bases separating them. The CDR3 spans 12 residues. The CDR3 region has the DNA TGTGCCAGCAGCTCCAGCCTAAATGAGCAGTTCTTC. Translating gives CASSSSLNEQFF.

The V call is TRBV10-3, the J call TRBJ2-5, with 7 bases that match TRBD2. Unmatched junction bases numbered 12, after V lost 3 bases and J lost 2 bases. In germline, CDR1 is ENHRY, CDR2 SYGVKD. This CDR3 has 17 amino acids. CDR3 nucleotides: TGTGCCATCAGTGACGGTATACGGATGGGACTACAAGAGACCCAGTACTTC. It is translated as CAISDGIRMGLQETQYF.

This chain links TRBV7-3 with TRBJ2-7, with 8 positions matching TRBD2. V dropped 1 base and J dropped 2; count of bases not matched to a gene: 13. The CDR3 has 18 residues. The germline V gene encodes CDR1 SGHTA and CDR2 FQGTGA. CDR3 in DNA: TGTGCCAGCAGCTTAAGGGGCAGGGTAGAGCGGGAGCCCTACGAGCAGTACTTC. It encodes CASSLRGRVEREPYEQYF.

CDR3 bases: TGTGCCAGCAGTGCGAACACAGGAAACTCCTACGAGCAGTACTTC. Translated: CASSANTGNSYEQYF. The chain couples TRBV2 to TRBJ2-7; D might be TRBD1 (5 bases). Trimming stripped 4 bases from V and 0 bases from J, with 13 bases between. The germline CDR1 and CDR2 sequences are SNHLY and FYNNEI. The CDR3 sequence is 15 residues long.

V and J are TRBV6-5 and TRBJ2-7; no firm D call. This CDR3 contains 14 residues. V was shortened by 5 bases and J by 4 bases, with 15 bases between the two germline ends. Germline-derived CDR1 and CDR2 are MNHEY and SVGAGI. CDR3 nucleotides: TGTGCCAGCAGTGATCAAGGCTACCCTTACGAGCAGTACTTC. This gives the protein CASSDQGYPYEQYF.

This clone has only a few counts. Other DNA sequences in this sample translate to the same CDR3. V gene TRBV27 combines with J gene TRBJ2-5; weak D call: TRBD1 (5 bases). V lost 4 bases, J lost 3 bases, and 9 bases lay in between. This CDR3 contains 13 residues. CDR1 is MNHEY and CDR2 is SMNVEV in the germline V gene (reference sequence). CDR3 DNA: TGTGCCAGCAGTTCGACAGTAGAAGAGACCCAGTACTTC. It encodes CASSSTVEETQYF.

The chain couples TRBV19 to TRBJ2-6; D not certain. Germline V CDR1 and CDR2: LNHDA, SQIVND (reference sequence). V was cut by 5 bases and J by 4 bases, with 15 bases left in between. The CDR3 extends over 16 amino acids. This CDR3 reads CASSAQEVPGANVLTF. The CDR3 nucleotides are TGTGCCAGTAGTGCCCAGGAAGTTCCGGGGGCCAACGTCCTGACTTTC.

The CDR3 sequence is CASTAGTGGSGWAQYF. CDR3 sequence (DNA): TGTGCCAGCACCGCCGGGACAGGGGGCAGCGGGTGGGCCCAGTACTTC. This chain links TRBV2 with TRBJ2-5; 12 bases map to TRBD1. V trimming: 7 bases; J trimming: 9 bases; junction bases outside the gene matches: 15. The germline V gene has CDR1 SNHLY and CDR2 FYNNEI. The CDR3 has 16 residues. The whole variable domain, remainder taken from reference TRBV2 and TRBJ2-5, is EPEVTQTPSHQVTQMGQEVILRCVPISNHLYFYWYRQILGQKVEFLVSFYNNEISEKSEIFDDQFSVERPDGSNFTLKIRSTKLEDSAMYFCASTAGTGGSGWAQYFGPGTRLLVL.

This clone has more than one count but fewer than ten. The CDR3 reads CASSLAAPRTSGTPYEQYF. The CDR3 DNA follows: TGCGCCAGCAGCTTGGCCGCCCCCCGGACTAGCGGGACCCCCTACGAGCAGTACTTC. This chain joins TRBV5-1 and TRBJ2-7; 12 positions match TRBD2. Germline V gene sequence: CDR1 SGHRS, CDR2 YFSETQ. The V gene end was trimmed by 0 bases and the J gene end by 2 bases; junction bases not matched to a gene: 12. The CDR3 loop spans 19 amino acids.

This clone has only a few counts. The chain carries TRBV5-5 and TRBJ2-1, with D perhaps being TRBD1 or TRBD2 (7 bases each). The CDR3 runs to 14 residues. Germline-derived CDR1 and CDR2 are SGHKS and YYEKEE (reference sequence). V was trimmed by 4 bases and J by 7 bases, leaving 15 bases between them. The CDR3 sequence is CASSSGTALNEQFF. The CDR3 DNA follows: TGTGCCAGCAGCAGCGGGACAGCCCTAAATGAGCAGTTCTTC.

Judged by abundance, this clone is medium-sized. This chain uses TRBV7-8 with TRBJ2-1; D not certain. The V gene's germline CDR1 is SGHVS and CDR2 FQNEAQ. This CDR3 has 16 amino acids. Trimming took 5 bases from V and 0 from J, leaving 14 bases between them. This chain's CDR3 is CASSPWASGSYNEQFF. As DNA, the CDR3 is TGTGCCAGCAGCCCGTGGGCGTCGGGCTCCTACAATGAGCAGTTCTTC.

The CDR3 region has the DNA TGTGCCAGCAGCCCCCGGGACCTTCGTCGGGAGCTGTTTTTT. This gives the protein CASSPRDLRRELFF. This chain connects TRBV7-9 to TRBJ2-2; D may correspond to TRBD1 or TRBD2 (5 bases each). This CDR3 has 14 amino acids. V was cut by 5 bases and J by 9 bases, with 16 bases left in between. The germline V gene has CDR1 SEHNR and CDR2 FQNEAQ (reference sequence). The full variable domain, completed using reference TRBV7-9 and TRBJ2-2, is DTGVSQNPRHKITKRGQNVTFRCDPISEHNRLYWYRQTLGQGPEFLTYFQNEAQLEKSRLLSDRFSAERPKGSFSTLEIQRTEQGDSAMYLCASSPRDLRRELFFGEGSRLTVL.

The chain carries TRBV9 and TRBJ2-7; 8 nucleotides agree with TRBD2. V lost 0 bases and J lost 2; bases outside the gene matches: 4. This CDR3 has 15 amino acids. Germline V gene lookup returns CDR1 SGDLS and CDR2 YYNGEE. CDR3 in DNA: TGTGCCAGCAGCGTAGTTGCTAGCGGGCCCTACGAGCAGTACTTC. It translates to CASSVVASGPYEQYF.

This clone turned up a few times. The rearrangement joins TRBV9 to TRBJ2-5; 8 bases match TRBD1. After removal of 3 bases from V and 6 bases from J, the junction contained 7 bases not matched to a gene. CDR1 and CDR2 (germline): SGDLS, YYNGEE. The CDR3 totals 14 residues. This chain's CDR3 is CASSETGDVKTQYF. CDR3 nucleotides: TGTGCCAGCAGCGAGACAGGGGATGTAAAGACCCAGTACTTC.

V usage is TRBV7-2 and J usage is TRBJ1-5; no reliable D call. Deletions cut 2 bases from V and 4 bases from J, with 6 bases between. The length of the CDR3 is 13 residues. CDR1 SGHTA and CDR2 FQGNSA come from the germline V gene. CDR3 protein: CASSLTDNQPQHF. CDR3 nucleotide sequence: TGTGCCAGCAGCTTAACAGATAATCAGCCCCAGCATTTT.

The genes are TRBV2 and TRBJ2-3, with TRBD2 matching 10 bases. The length of the CDR3 is 16 residues. Germline V gene lookup returns CDR1 SNHLY and CDR2 FYNNEI. Losses at the gene ends were 0 bases for V and 4 bases for J; bases not matched to a gene: 4. This chain's CDR3 is CASSEAAGGLADTQYF. CDR3 nucleotides: TGTGCCAGCAGTGAAGCAGCGGGGGGGCTCGCAGATACGCAGTATTTT. The full variable domain, in which reference TRBV2 and TRBJ2-3 provide the parts outside the CDR3, is EPEVTQTPSHQVTQMGQEVILRCVPISNHLYFYWYRQILGQKVEFLVSFYNNEISEKSEIFDDQFSVERPDGSNFTLKIRSTKLEDSAMYFCASSEAAGGLADTQYFGPGTRLTVL.

V gene TRBV18 combines with J gene TRBJ2-5; D perhaps matches TRBD1 (5 bases). Germline CDR1 KGHSH, CDR2 LQKENI. The CDR3 consists of 15 residues. The V and J ends lost 4 bases and 5 bases respectively, with 17 bases between them. The CDR3 is CASSLGHRVGETQYF. The CDR3 DNA is TGTGCCAGCTCACTCGGACACCGGGTCGGGGAGACCCAGTACTTC.

The V and J genes are TRBV6-5 and TRBJ2-7; D unclear. The V end was cut by 2 bases, the J end by 6 bases, with 11 bases between. CDR1 is MNHEY, CDR2 SVGAGI, per germline. The CDR3 has 13 amino acids. The CDR3 bases are TGTGCCAGCAGTTACGGTACGCCCACCGAGCAGTACTTC. Translating it yields CASSYGTPTEQYF.

The rearrangement links TRBV13 to TRBJ1-4; 7 positions match TRBD1. This CDR3 comprises 17 residues. Germline V gene data show CDR1 as PRHDT and CDR2 as FYEKMQ (reference sequence). Trimming cost V 5 bases and J 3 bases; bases outside gene matches: 12. The CDR3 here is CASSQGGGAGSNEKLFF. In nucleotides, the CDR3 is TGTGCCAGCAGCCAAGGAGGGGGCGCGGGGTCTAATGAAAAACTGTTTTTT.

V is TRBV6-5 and J is TRBJ2-3, with 10 bases fitting TRBD2. Germline loops: CDR1 MNHEY, CDR2 SVGAGI. V lost 0 bases, J lost 1 base, and 1 base stayed unmatched. This CDR3 has 16 residues. The CDR3 protein is CASSYSGTSGTDTQYF. Here the CDR3 DNA reads TGTGCCAGCAGTTACTCCGGGACTAGCGGCACAGATACGCAGTATTTT.

By sample share, this clone is large. The chain recombines TRBV9 with TRBJ2-7, with a weak D call TRBD1 (5 bases). This CDR3 has 14 amino acids. Germline V CDR1 and CDR2: SGDLS, YYNGEE. Trimming took 4 bases from V and 5 from J, leaving 16 bases between them. CDR3 nucleotides: TGTGCCAGCAGCCTTCAGGGCTCATTTGACGAGCAGTACTTC. The encoded protein is CASSLQGSFDEQYF.

V gene TRBV6-1 combines with J gene TRBJ2-5; 7 bases are shared with TRBD2. This CDR3 region has 17 residues. CDR1 MNHNS and CDR2 SASEGT come from the germline V gene. The J segment lost 5 bases and the V segment lost 4 bases, leaving 16 bases of the junction unmatched. The CDR3 reads CASSADLWGGNLETQYF. DNA of the CDR3: TGTGCCAGCAGTGCTGACCTCTGGGGGGGGAATCTGGAGACCCAGTACTTC.

A few counts support this clone. V and J are TRBV2 and TRBJ2-2; weak D call: TRBD1 (8 bases). The length of the CDR3 is 17 residues. The germline gives CDR1 SNHLY, CDR2 FYNNEI. V was cut by 5 bases and J by 2 bases, with 18 bases left in between. CDR3 coding DNA: TGTGCCAGCAGTTCCAATACAGGGGGACTAAACACCGGGGAGCTGTTTTTT. Amino acid sequence: CASSSNTGGLNTGELFF.

V and J are TRBV6-4 and TRBJ2-1, with 7 bases aligning to TRBD1. The CDR3 length is 14 residues. Germline CDR1 and CDR2: MRHNA and SNTAGT. Trimming removed 6 bases from V and 4 bases from J; junction bases left unmatched: 6. The CDR3 region has the DNA TGTGCCAGCAGCGACCGGGGACAGTACAATGAGCAGTTCTTC. It translates to CASSDRGQYNEQFF.

The V gene is TRBV28, the J gene TRBJ1-5, with 9 bases fitting TRBD1. The germline CDR1 and CDR2 sequences are MDHEN and SYDVKM. The CDR3 consists of 18 residues. J gave up 0 bases and V 3 bases, and 9 bases lay outside the gene matches. CDR3 residues: CASSFHDRGRGSNQPQHF. In nucleotides, the CDR3 is TGTGCCAGCAGTTTTCATGACAGGGGGAGGGGTAGCAATCAGCCCCAGCATTTT. Variable domain in full (rest from reference TRBV28 and TRBJ1-5): DVKVTQSSRYLVKRTGEKVFLECVQDMDHENMFWYRQDPGLGLRLIYFSYDVKMKEKGDIPEGYSVSREKKERFSLILESASTNQTSMYLCASSFHDRGRGSNQPQHFGDGTRLSIL.

This clone showed up just a few times. The V call is TRBV19, the J call TRBJ2-7; 9 nucleotides agree with TRBD1. Germline loops: CDR1 LNHDA, CDR2 SQIVND (reference sequence). The CDR3 has 14 residues. With 5 bases clipped from V and 5 bases from J, the junction kept 7 bases outside the gene matches. CDR3 in DNA: TGTGCCAGTAGTTTGGGGACAGGGAACCACGAGCAGTACTTC. Its translation is CASSLGTGNHEQYF.

This chain connects TRBV5-4 to TRBJ2-6, with 7 bases lining up with TRBD2. Germline CDR1 and CDR2: SGHNT and YYREEE (reference sequence). V dropped 1 base and J dropped 0; count of bases not matched to a gene: 7. This CDR3 region has 18 residues. CDR3 region: CASSLFLAENSGANVLTF. The CDR3 DNA is TGTGCCAGCAGCTTGTTCCTAGCGGAGAACTCTGGGGCCAACGTCCTGACTTTC.